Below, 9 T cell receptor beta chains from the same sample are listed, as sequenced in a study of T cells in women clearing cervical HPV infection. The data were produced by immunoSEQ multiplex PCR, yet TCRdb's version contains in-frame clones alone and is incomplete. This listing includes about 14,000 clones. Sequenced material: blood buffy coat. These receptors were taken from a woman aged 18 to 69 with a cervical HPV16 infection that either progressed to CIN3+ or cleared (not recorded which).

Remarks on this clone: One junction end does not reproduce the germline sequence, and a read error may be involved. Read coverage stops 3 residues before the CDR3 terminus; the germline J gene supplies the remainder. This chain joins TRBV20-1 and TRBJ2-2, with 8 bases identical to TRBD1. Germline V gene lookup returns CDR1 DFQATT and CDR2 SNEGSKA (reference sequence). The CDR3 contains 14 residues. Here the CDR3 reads CSARVDRGAPPLFF. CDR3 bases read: TGCAGTGCCAGAGTCGACAGGGGCGCACCACCG.

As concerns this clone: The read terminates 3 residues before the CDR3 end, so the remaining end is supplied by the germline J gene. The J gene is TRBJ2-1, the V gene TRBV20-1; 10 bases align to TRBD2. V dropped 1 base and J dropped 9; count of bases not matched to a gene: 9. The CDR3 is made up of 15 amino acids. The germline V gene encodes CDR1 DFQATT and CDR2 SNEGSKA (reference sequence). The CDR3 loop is CSARVPAGGVTEQFF. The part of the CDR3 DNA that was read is TGCAGTGCTAGAGTTCCAGCGGGAGGGGTCACTGAG.

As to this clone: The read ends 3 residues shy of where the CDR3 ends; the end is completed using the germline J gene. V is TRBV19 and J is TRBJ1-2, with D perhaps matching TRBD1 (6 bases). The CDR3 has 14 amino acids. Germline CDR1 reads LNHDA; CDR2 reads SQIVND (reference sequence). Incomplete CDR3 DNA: TGTGCCAGTAGTATTCGGGGGGCTGCTTACGAC. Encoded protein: CASSIRGAAYD. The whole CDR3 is CASSIRGAAYDYTF.

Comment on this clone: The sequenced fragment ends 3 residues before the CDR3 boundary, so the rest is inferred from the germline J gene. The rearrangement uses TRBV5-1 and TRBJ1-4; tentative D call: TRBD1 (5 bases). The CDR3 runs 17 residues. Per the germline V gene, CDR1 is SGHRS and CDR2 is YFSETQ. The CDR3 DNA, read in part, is TGCGCCAGCAGCTCGGACTTGATCTCGAGCGGGGCCAACGTA. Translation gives CASSSDLISSGANV. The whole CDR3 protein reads CASSSDLISSGANVLFF. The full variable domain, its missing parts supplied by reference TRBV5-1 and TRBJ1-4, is KAGVTQTPRYLIKTRGQQVTLSCSPISGHRSVSWYQQTPGQGLQFLFEYFSETQRNKGNFPGRFSGRQFSNSRSEMNVSTLELGDSALYLCASSSDLISSGANVLFFGSGTQLSVL.

The DNA read from the CDR3 is TGTGCCAGCAGCTTAGCGTCGGCAGGGCCCTACGAC. As protein: CASSLASAGPYD. The complete CDR3 reads CASSLASAGPYDYTF. The rearrangement links TRBV7-9 to TRBJ1-2; D might be TRBD1 (5 bases). Sequencing ends 3 residues short of the CDR3 end; the germline J gene provides the rest. Per the germline V gene, CDR1 is SEHNR and CDR2 is FQNEAQ (reference sequence). This CDR3 has 15 residues.

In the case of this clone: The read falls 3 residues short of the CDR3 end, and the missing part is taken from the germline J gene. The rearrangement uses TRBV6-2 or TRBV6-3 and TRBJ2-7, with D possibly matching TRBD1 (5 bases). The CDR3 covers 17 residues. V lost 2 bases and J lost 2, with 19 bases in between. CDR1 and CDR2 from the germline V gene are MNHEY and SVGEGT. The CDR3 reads CASSYEEQVQRPYEQYF. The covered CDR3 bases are TGTGCCAGCAGTTACGAAGAACAGGTTCAGAGGCCCTACGAG.

The CDR3 is CASSFSLQGSPLHF. The part of the CDR3 DNA that was read is TGTGCCAGCAGCTTCAGTCTTCAGGGTTCACCC. This chain joins TRBV7-9 and TRBJ1-6; D is possibly TRBD1 (5 bases). The read terminates 3 residues before the CDR3 end, so the remaining end is supplied by the germline J gene. Trimming cost V 3 bases and J 9 bases, with 12 bases left between them. The CDR3 has 14 amino acids. The germline V gene has CDR1 SEHNR and CDR2 FQNEAQ (reference sequence).

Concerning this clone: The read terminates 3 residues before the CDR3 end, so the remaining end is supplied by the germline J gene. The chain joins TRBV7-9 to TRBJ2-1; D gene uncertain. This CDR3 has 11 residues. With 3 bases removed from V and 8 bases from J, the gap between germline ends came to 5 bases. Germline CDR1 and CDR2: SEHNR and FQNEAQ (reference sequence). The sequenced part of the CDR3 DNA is TGTGCCAGCAGCTTGTCGTATGAG. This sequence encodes CASSLSYE. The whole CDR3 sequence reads CASSLSYEQFF. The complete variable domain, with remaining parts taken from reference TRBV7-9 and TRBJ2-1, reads DTGVSQNPRHKITKRGQNVTFRCDPISEHNRLYWYRQTLGQGPEFLTYFQNEAQLEKSRLLSDRFSAERPKGSFSTLEIQRTEQGDSAMYLCASSLSYEQFFGPGTRLTVL.

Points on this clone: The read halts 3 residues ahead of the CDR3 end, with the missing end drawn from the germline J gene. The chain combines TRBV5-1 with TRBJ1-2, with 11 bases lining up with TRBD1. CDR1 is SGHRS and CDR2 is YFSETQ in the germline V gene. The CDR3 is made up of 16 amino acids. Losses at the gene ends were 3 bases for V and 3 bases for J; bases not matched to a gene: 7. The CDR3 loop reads CASSYLGQGADYGYTF. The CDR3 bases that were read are TGCGCCAGCAGCTACCTTGGACAGGGGGCTGACTATGGC.